A single sample is the source of the 24 T cell receptor beta chains below, sequenced in a study of blood T cells in healthy people across ages. It was with a sample-barcoded 5' primer and a J-beta primer mix that a second PCR of roughly 7 to 12 cycles was run. A single record per CDR3 protein comes from TCRdb applying MiXCR to the 5' RACE reads. The sample includes fewer than 1 million distinct CDR3 sequences, about 42% of them seen just once. Sequencing was done on a sample of blood. The source of these receptors is a man in his fifties or sixties in good health.

The V call is TRBV7-8, the J call TRBJ2-1; possibly TRBD1 for D (6 bases). Germline values: CDR1 SGHVS, CDR2 FQNEAQ. The CDR3 has 14 residues. Trimming left V 5 bases short and J 6 bases short, with 14 bases between. The CDR3 loop reads CASSKRQALNEQFF. CDR3 DNA: TGTGCCAGCAGCAAGCGACAGGCTCTCAATGAGCAGTTCTTC.

The chain links TRBV7-9 to TRBJ2-3; no clear D. CDR1 and CDR2 from the germline V gene are SEHNR and FQNEAQ (reference sequence). There are 13 residues in the CDR3. V gave up 5 bases and J gave up 5 bases, with 11 bases separating them. CDR3 bases: TGTGCCAGCAGCCGTACGGTACAAGATACGCAGTATTTT. Translation gives CASSRTVQDTQYF.

The chain recombines TRBV14 with TRBJ2-2; no clear D. The CDR3 spans 13 residues. The ends were cut back, 3 bases at V and 1 base at J, with 3 bases in the middle. Germline CDR1 SGHDN, CDR2 FVKESK. The CDR3 DNA sequence: TGTGCCAGCAGCCAGTTGAACACCGGGGAGCTGTTTTTT. As protein: CASSQLNTGELFF.

In this sample, this clonotype turned up a few times. This chain links TRBV11-2 with TRBJ2-4; 7 nucleotides match TRBD1. With the DNA end fitting TRBJ2-7 better, the J assignment may be wrong. This CDR3 is built from 15 residues. From germline, CDR1 is SGHAT and CDR2 FQNNGV. Here the CDR3 reads CASRSGTVFTYEQYF. CDR3 DNA sequence: TGTGCCAGCAGATCCGGGACAGTTTTTACCTACGAGCAGTACTTC.

This clonotype was seen a handful of times. The chain links TRBV6-6 to TRBJ2-7; D is uncertain. V shed 2 bases and J shed 0 bases, with 11 bases lying between them. The CDR3 spans 15 residues. Germline V gene sequence: CDR1 MNHNY, CDR2 SVGAGI (reference sequence). The CDR3 nucleotides read TGTGCCAGCAGTTACACTGCGCAGAGCTCCTACGAGCAGTACTTC. This sequence encodes CASSYTAQSSYEQYF.

The chain recombines TRBV9 with TRBJ2-3; 8 bases map to TRBD2. V lost 0 bases and J lost 5; bases outside the gene matches: 8. This CDR3 spans 16 amino acids. In germline, CDR1 is SGDLS, CDR2 YYNGEE. The CDR3 DNA reads TGTGCCAGCAGCGTAGCTTCGCGGGGGGAAGAAGATACGCAGTATTTT. It specifies CASSVASRGEEDTQYF.

The V call is TRBV5-4, the J call TRBJ2-5; 8 bases fit TRBD2. V was clipped by 4 bases and J by 2 bases; unmatched bases: 10. Looked up from germline, CDR1 is SGHNT and CDR2 is YYREEE (reference sequence). The CDR3 is 16 residues long. For the CDR3, the DNA is TGTGCCAGCAGCCCGGACGGCGGGGGGCTTCAAGAGACCCAGTACTTC. Amino acid sequence: CASSPDGGGLQETQYF.

CDR3 bases: TGCAGTGCTAGCCCCGCCGACAGGGGGCAGGAGACCCAGTACTTC. Its protein product is CSASPADRGQETQYF. The gene calls are TRBV20-1 and TRBJ2-5, with TRBD1 matching over 10 bases. CDR1 is DFQATT and CDR2 is SNEGSKA in the germline V gene (reference sequence). The CDR3 totals 15 residues. V dropped 3 bases and J dropped 5; count of bases not matched to a gene: 9.

This clonotype came up a few times. V is TRBV6-6 and J is TRBJ2-7; 11 bases agree with TRBD1. The CDR3 runs to 15 residues. Germline lookup yields CDR1 MNHNY and CDR2 SVGAGI (reference sequence). With 2 bases clipped from V and 4 bases from J, the junction kept 4 bases outside the gene matches. The CDR3 loop reads CASSYGQGALYEQYF. CDR3 in DNA: TGTGCCAGCAGTTACGGACAGGGGGCCCTGTACGAGCAGTACTTC.

The chain is built from TRBV6-2 or TRBV6-3 and TRBJ2-7, with D possibly TRBD1 on 5 matching bases. Germline V gene lookup returns CDR1 MNHEY and CDR2 SVGEGT. There are 13 residues in the CDR3. The germline V and J ends were trimmed by 10 bases and 4 bases, with 17 bases remaining between them. The DNA for the CDR3 is TGTGCCATCTCCCGCCCCCAGGGATACGAGCAGTACTTC. Amino acids: CAISRPQGYEQYF.

On this clonotype itself: This may stem from a read error, because a much larger clone lies one nucleotide away. V usage is TRBV7-3 and J usage is TRBJ2-5; 7 bases line up with TRBD2. With 5 bases clipped from V and 4 bases from J, the junction kept 13 bases outside the gene matches. Germline V gene data show CDR1 as SGHTA and CDR2 as FQGTGA. The CDR3 runs to 16 residues. The CDR3 reads CASSPGTNGTLETQYF. CDR3 DNA: TGTGCCAGCAGCCCGGGGACTAACGGGACGTTAGAGACCCAGTACTTC.

This clonotype was seen a handful of times. The V gene is TRBV2, the J gene TRBJ2-6; 9 bases line up with TRBD1. V gave up 6 bases and J gave up 0 bases; unmatched junction bases: 9. This CDR3 is 18 amino acids long. In germline, CDR1 is SNHLY, CDR2 FYNNEI. The CDR3 DNA sequence: TGTGCCAGCAGAACGCACGGGACAGGGAGCTCTGGGGCCAACGTCCTGACTTTC. It specifies CASRTHGTGSSGANVLTF.

A single count supports this clonotype. The chain combines TRBV11-2 with TRBJ2-6; no firm D call. The CDR3 is 15 residues long. Germline V lookup: CDR1 SGHAT, CDR2 FQNNGV. V was cut by 4 bases and J by 3 bases, with 10 bases left in between. This CDR3 reads CASSSYGFGANVLTF. In nucleotides, the CDR3 is TGTGCCAGCAGCTCGTATGGTTTTGGGGCCAACGTCCTGACTTTC.

The sample holds a few counts of this clonotype. The chain has TRBV3-1 and TRBJ1-2, with TRBD1 as a possible D gene (5 bases). V was trimmed by 1 base and J by 7 bases, leaving 13 bases between them. From germline, CDR1 is LGHDT and CDR2 YNNKEL (reference sequence). The CDR3 length is 14 residues. The CDR3 DNA follows: TGTGCCAGCAGCCAAGCGGGGGGTATAGGTGGCTACACCTTC. Its protein is CASSQAGGIGGYTF.

Concerning this clonotype: The junction departs from the called germline gene at one end, perhaps through a read error. This chain links TRBV11-3 with TRBJ2-5; D is unclear. The CDR3 sequence is 13 residues long. The germline CDR1 and CDR2 sequences are SGHNT and YENEEA. CDR3 sequence (DNA): TGTGCCAGCAGCCCCAGATCTTTCACCGAGCAGTACTTT. Its translation: CASSPRSFTEQYF.

The chain has TRBV7-9 and TRBJ1-4, with 8 bases matching TRBD1. This CDR3 spans 14 amino acids. Germline CDR1 and CDR2: SEHNR and FQNEAQ (reference sequence). J lost 8 bases, V lost 4 bases, and 6 bases had no gene match. The CDR3: CASSSTGAREKLFF. CDR3 DNA sequence: TGTGCCAGCAGCTCGACAGGGGCGCGGGAAAAACTGTTTTTT.

This clonotype has at least ten counts. The chain uses TRBV14 and TRBJ2-1, with D uncertain. This CDR3 comprises 12 residues. Germline CDR1 is SGHDN and CDR2 is FVKESK. V lost 4 bases to trimming and J lost 4 bases, with 5 bases between them. CDR3 in DNA: TGTGCCAGCAGCCTAGAATACAATGAGCAGTTCTTC. This encodes CASSLEYNEQFF.

The V and J genes are TRBV7-2 and TRBJ2-7; TRBD1 matches 9 bases. The CDR3 length is 16 residues. Trimming at V came to 5 bases and at J to 7 bases, leaving 15 bases not matched to a gene. The germline gives CDR1 SGHTA, CDR2 FQGNSA. The chain's CDR3 is CASSEWGTGIYNEQYF. The CDR3 DNA reads as TGTGCCAGCAGCGAATGGGGGACAGGGATCTACAATGAGCAGTACTTC.

The V and J genes are TRBV20-1 and TRBJ1-1; D uncertain. The CDR3 has 11 residues. Between the trimmed V and J ends, which lost 5 bases and 1 base, there was a span of 5 bases. The germline V gene has CDR1 DFQATT and CDR2 SNEGSKA (reference sequence). CDR3 residues: CSAPENTEAFF. The CDR3, as DNA: TGCAGTGCTCCAGAGAACACTGAAGCTTTCTTT.

The V call is TRBV3-1, the J call TRBJ2-1; the D gene is possibly TRBD2 (6 bases). This CDR3 region has 16 residues. Looked up from germline, CDR1 is LGHDT and CDR2 is YNNKEL (reference sequence). V lost 4 bases to trimming and J lost 5 bases, with 18 bases between them. CDR3 DNA: TGTGCCAGCAGCCCACAAGGGACTCGGGGCCACAATGAGCAGTTCTTC. It is translated as CASSPQGTRGHNEQFF.

J is TRBJ2-3 and V is TRBV2; TRBD2 is a possible D gene (6 bases). This CDR3 is 15 amino acids long. Germline assignment: CDR1 SNHLY and CDR2 FYNNEI. V was pared by 8 bases and J by 4 bases, with 19 bases between. The CDR3 DNA sequence: TGTGCCAGCGCCAAACCGGGGGAGTTTCCAGATACGCAGTATTTT. This translates into CASAKPGEFPDTQYF.

The chain carries TRBV24-1 and TRBJ2-7; TRBD1 agrees at 8 bases. CDR3 size: 14 residues. Germline V lookup: CDR1 KGHDR, CDR2 SFDVKD. V was pared by 3 bases and J by 5 bases, with 5 bases of the junction left unmatched. Here the CDR3 reads CATSDAGQGHEQYF. CDR3 nucleotide sequence: TGTGCCACCAGTGATGCCGGACAGGGCCACGAGCAGTACTTC.

V is TRBV6-5 and J is TRBJ1-1; D is unresolved. Between the trimmed V and J ends, which lost 4 bases and 1 base, there was a span of 7 bases. Looked up from germline, CDR1 is MNHEY and CDR2 is SVGAGI. The CDR3 is made up of 13 amino acids. CDR3 protein: CASSFSRNTEAFF. CDR3 nucleotide sequence: TGTGCCAGCAGTTTTTCACGGAACACTGAAGCTTTCTTT.

The J gene is TRBJ2-3, the V gene TRBV20-1; the D gene is possibly TRBD2 (6 bases). The length of the CDR3 is 17 residues. Trimming took off 3 bases at V and 1 base at J, with 20 bases between the two ends. Germline CDR1 is DFQATT and CDR2 is SNEGSKA (reference sequence). The CDR3, as DNA: TGCAGTGCTAGGGAACCCCTTGTTCCGGGGGGCACAGATACGCAGTATTTT. This codes for CSAREPLVPGGTDTQYF.